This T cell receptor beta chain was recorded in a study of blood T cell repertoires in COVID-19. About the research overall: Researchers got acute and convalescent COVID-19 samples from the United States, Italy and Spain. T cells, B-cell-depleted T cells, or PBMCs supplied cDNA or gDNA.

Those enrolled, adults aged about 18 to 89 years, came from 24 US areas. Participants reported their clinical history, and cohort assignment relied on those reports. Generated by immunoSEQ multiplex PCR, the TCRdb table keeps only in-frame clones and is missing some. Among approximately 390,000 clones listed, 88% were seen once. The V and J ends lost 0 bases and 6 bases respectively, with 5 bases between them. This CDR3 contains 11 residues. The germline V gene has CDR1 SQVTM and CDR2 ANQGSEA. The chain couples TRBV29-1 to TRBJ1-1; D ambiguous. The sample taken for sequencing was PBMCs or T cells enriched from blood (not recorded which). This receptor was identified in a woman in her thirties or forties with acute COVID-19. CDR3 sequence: CSVEEAAEAFF. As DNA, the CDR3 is TGCAGCGTTGAAGAGGCCGCTGAAGCTTTCTTT.